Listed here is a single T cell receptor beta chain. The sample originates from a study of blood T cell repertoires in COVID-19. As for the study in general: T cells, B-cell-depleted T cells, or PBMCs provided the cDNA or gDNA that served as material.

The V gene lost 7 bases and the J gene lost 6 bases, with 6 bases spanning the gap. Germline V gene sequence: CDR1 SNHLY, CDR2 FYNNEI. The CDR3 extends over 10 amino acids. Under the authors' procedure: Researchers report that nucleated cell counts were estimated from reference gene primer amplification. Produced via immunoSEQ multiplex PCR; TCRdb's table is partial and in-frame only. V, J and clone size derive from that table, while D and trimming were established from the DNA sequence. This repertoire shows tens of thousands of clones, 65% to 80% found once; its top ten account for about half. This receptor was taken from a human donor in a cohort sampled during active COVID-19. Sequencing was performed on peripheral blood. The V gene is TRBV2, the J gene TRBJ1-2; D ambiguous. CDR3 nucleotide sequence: TGTGCCAGCATGAGGGATGGCTACACCTTC. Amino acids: CASMRDGYTF.